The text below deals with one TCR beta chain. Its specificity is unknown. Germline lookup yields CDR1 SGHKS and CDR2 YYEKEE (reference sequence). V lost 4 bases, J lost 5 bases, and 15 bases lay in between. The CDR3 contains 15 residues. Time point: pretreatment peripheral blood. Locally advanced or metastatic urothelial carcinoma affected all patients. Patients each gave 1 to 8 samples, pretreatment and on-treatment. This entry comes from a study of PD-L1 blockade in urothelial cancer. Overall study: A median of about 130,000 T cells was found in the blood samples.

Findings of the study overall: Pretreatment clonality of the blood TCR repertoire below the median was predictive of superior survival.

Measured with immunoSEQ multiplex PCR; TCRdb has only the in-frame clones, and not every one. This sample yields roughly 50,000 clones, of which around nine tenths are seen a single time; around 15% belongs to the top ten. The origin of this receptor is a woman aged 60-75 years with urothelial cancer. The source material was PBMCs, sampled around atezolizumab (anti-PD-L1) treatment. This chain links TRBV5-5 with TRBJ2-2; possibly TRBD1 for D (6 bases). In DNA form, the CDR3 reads TGTGCCAGCAGCCCCGGCCTCCAGGGGACCGGGGAGCTGTTTTTT. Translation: CASSPGLQGTGELFF.